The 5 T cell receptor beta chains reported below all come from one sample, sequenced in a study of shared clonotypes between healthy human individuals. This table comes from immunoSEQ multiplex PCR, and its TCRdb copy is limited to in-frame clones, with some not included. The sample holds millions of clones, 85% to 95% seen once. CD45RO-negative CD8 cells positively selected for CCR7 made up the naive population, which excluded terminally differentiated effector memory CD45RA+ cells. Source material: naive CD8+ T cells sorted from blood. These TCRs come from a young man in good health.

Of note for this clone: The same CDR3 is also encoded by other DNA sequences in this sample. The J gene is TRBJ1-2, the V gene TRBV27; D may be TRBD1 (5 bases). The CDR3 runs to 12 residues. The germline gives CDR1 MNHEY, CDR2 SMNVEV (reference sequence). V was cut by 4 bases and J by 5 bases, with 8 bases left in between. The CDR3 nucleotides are TGTGCCAGCAGTTCCCGGGGGTATGGCTACACCTTC. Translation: CASSSRGYGYTF.

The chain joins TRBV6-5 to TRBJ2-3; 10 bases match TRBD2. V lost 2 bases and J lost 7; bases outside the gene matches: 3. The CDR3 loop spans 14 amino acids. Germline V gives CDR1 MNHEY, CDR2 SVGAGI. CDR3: CASSYTSGVNTQYF. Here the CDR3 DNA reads TGTGCCAGCAGTTACACTAGCGGGGTTAATACGCAGTATTTT.

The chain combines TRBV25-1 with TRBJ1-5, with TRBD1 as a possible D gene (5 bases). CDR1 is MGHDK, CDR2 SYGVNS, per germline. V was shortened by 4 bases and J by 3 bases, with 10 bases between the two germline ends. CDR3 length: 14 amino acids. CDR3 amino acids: CASSVREDNQPQHF. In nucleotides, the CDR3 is TGTGCCAGCAGTGTCAGGGAAGACAATCAGCCCCAGCATTTT.

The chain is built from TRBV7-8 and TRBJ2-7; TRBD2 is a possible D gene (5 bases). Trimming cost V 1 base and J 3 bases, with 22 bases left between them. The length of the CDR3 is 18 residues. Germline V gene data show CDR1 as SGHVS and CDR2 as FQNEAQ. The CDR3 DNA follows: TGTGCCAGCAGCTTAGGCCCGGGATCCGAGGATTTGGGCTACGAGCAGTACTTC. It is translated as CASSLGPGSEDLGYEQYF.

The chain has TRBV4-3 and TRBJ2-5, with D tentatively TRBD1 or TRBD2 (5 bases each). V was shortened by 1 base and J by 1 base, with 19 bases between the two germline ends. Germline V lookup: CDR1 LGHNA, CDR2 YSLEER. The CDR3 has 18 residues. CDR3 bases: TGCGCCAGCAGCCAAGGAGGTCAGGGAGTACTTGGCCAAGAGACCCAGTACTTC. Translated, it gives CASSQGGQGVLGQETQYF.